This T cell receptor beta chain was captured by sequencing in a study of glioma-infiltrating T cells after dendritic cell vaccination. Across the study: Glioblastoma patients came from Phase I and II dendritic cell vaccination trials.

Before vaccination, two weeks after the third vaccination, and at progression, PBMC were collected. The CDR3 runs to 15 residues. Germline V lookup: CDR1 KGHSH, CDR2 LQKENI. V lost 3 bases to trimming and J lost 1 base; unmatched junction nucleotides: 3. Up to 2 ug genomic DNA was used for TCRB CDR3 amplification. The PCR used 60 V beta and 13 J beta primers. Assay used: immunoSEQ multiplex PCR; TCRdb lists only in-frame clones, some missing. The sample yields around 97,000 clones, 75% to 85% seen once. The source is a human donor with glioblastoma. The genes are TRBV18 and TRBJ1-5; 7 bases agree with TRBD1. The sequences come from blood, collected before dendritic cell vaccination. This CDR3 is CASSPGQLSNQPQHF. The CDR3 nucleotides read TGTGCCAGCTCACCGGGACAGCTAAGCAATCAGCCCCAGCATTTT.